This T cell receptor beta chain was documented in a study of regulatory T cells in long-lasting Graves disease. Trimming cost V 8 bases and J 6 bases; bases outside gene matches: 9. The germline V gene has CDR1 MDHEN and CDR2 SYDVKM. The CDR3 is 14 amino acids. The time point: newly diagnosed GD, antithyroid drugs for less than 3 months. Isolated PBMC RNA provided the starting material for the TCR library. The authors built TCR beta libraries using iRepertoire HTBI primers and Arm-PCR of CDR3 regions. TCRdb re-called the multiplex PCR reads through MiXCR, storing one row per CDR3 protein. The table has roughly 420,000 distinct CDR3 sequences, roughly 16% seen once.

The TCR comes from a female donor with Graves disease. The sample in question was peripheral blood mononuclear cells (PBMCs), obtained at new diagnosis, from a patient treated with antithyroid drugs. The chain uses TRBV28 and TRBJ1-5; 8 positions agree with TRBD1. Here the CDR3 DNA reads TGTGCCAGCGATCCTCAGGGGGCCGGTCAGCCCCAGCATTTT. Protein product: CASDPQGAGQPQHF.